The 21 T cell receptor beta chains listed next were all sequenced from one sample in a study of T cell clones after liver transplantation. Method: immunoSEQ multiplex PCR; TCRdb's copy keeps in-frame clones and lacks some. The data contain about 78,000 clones, around 80% of them seen just once; the ten biggest clones take up about 0.64%. The specimen comprised CD4+ T cells from blood, sampled before liver transplant. All receptors come from a human donor who received a liver transplant.

The V call is TRBV6-6, the J call TRBJ1-4, with D possibly TRBD1 on 5 matching bases. Trimming took off 4 bases at V and 0 bases at J, with 12 bases between the two ends. CDR3 length equals 16 residues. From germline, CDR1 is MNHNY and CDR2 SVGAGI (reference sequence). CDR3 protein: CASSSHDRATNEKLFF. DNA for the CDR3: TGTGCCAGCAGTTCACATGACAGAGCAACTAATGAAAAACTGTTTTTT.

This chain joins TRBV6-5 and TRBJ1-1; D ambiguous. This CDR3 spans 15 amino acids. The germline V gene encodes CDR1 MNHEY and CDR2 SVGAGI. Trimming left V 0 bases short and J 1 base short, with 9 bases between. CDR3 nucleotide sequence: TGTGCCAGCAGTTACTCGAAGGTGACGAACACTGAAGCTTTCTTT. This gives the protein CASSYSKVTNTEAFF.

This chain joins TRBV18 and TRBJ2-2; D is undetermined. Germline V gene sequence: CDR1 KGHSH, CDR2 LQKENI. Trimming cost V 6 bases and J 3 bases, with 8 bases left between them. This CDR3 region has 13 residues. The CDR3 coding sequence is TGTGCCAGCTCTCCGTTAGACACCGGGGAGCTGTTTTTT. Translating it yields CASSPLDTGELFF.

The table lists this clone with a count of one. This chain links TRBV11-2 with TRBJ2-5; D ambiguous. The CDR3 covers 14 residues. Germline CDR1 reads SGHAT; CDR2 reads FQNNGV. Trimming took off 5 bases at V and 1 base at J, with 11 bases between the two ends. This chain's CDR3 is CASSPQLFQETQYF. CDR3 nucleotide sequence: TGTGCCAGCAGCCCTCAGCTGTTCCAAGAGACCCAGTACTTC.

V usage is TRBV15 and J usage is TRBJ2-7; D is unresolved. Germline CDR1 and CDR2: LNHNV and YYDKDF (reference sequence). The CDR3 loop spans 14 amino acids. V lost 4 bases to trimming and J lost 0 bases, with 10 bases between them. In DNA form, the CDR3 reads TGTGCCACCAGCAAGGATCTTATCTCCTACGAGCAGTACTTC. Protein sequence: CATSKDLISYEQYF.

As for this clone: One junction end disagrees with the germline gene, perhaps due to a read error. V gene TRBV6-5 combines with J gene TRBJ2-3; 7 bases align to TRBD1. CDR1 is MNHEY, CDR2 SVGAGI, per germline. The CDR3 is made up of 15 amino acids. The CDR3 loop reads CASSLIPGQSSLVVF. The CDR3 coding sequence is TGTGCCAGCAGCCTAATTCCGGGACAGAGCTCCCTCGTAGTCTTT.

This chain joins TRBV7-9 and TRBJ2-2; TRBD2 aligns across 7 bases. Germline V gene data show CDR1 as SEHNR and CDR2 as FQNEAQ (reference sequence). J lost 2 bases, V lost 3 bases, and 12 bases had no gene match. The CDR3 length is 18 residues. The CDR3 loop reads CASSFALHRDYNTGELFF. CDR3 DNA sequence: TGTGCCAGCAGCTTCGCACTACACCGGGACTATAACACCGGGGAGCTGTTTTTT.

The CDR3 region is CASSWDTYEQYF. The CDR3 DNA reads TGTGCCAGCAGCTGGGACACCTACGAGCAGTACTTC. The J gene is TRBJ2-7, the V gene TRBV5-6, with a tentative D call TRBD1 (6 bases). Trimming took off 3 bases at V and 2 bases at J, with 6 bases between the two ends. The germline V gene encodes CDR1 SGHDT and CDR2 YYEEEE. CDR3 length: 12 residues.

The chain has TRBV28 and TRBJ2-7; D may be TRBD1 or TRBD2 (5 bases each). This CDR3 comprises 15 residues. The ends were cut back, 7 bases at V and 1 base at J, with 17 bases in the middle. Looked up from germline, CDR1 is MDHEN and CDR2 is SYDVKM. In DNA form, the CDR3 reads TGTGCCAGCACCTCGAGGGGTCCGTTGTCCTACGAGCAGTACTTC. This translates into CASTSRGPLSYEQYF.

This clone was picked up a small number of times. The rearrangement links TRBV2 to TRBJ2-7; the D gene is possibly TRBD2 (6 bases). Trimming shortened V by 8 bases and J by 2 bases, and 13 bases separated the two germline ends. Germline-derived CDR1 and CDR2 are SNHLY and FYNNEI. CDR3 size: 13 residues. The CDR3 region has the DNA TGTGCCAGCGGCGGGACCCCAACCTACGAGCAGTACTTC. It specifies CASGGTPTYEQYF.

This chain connects TRBV5-1 to TRBJ2-3, with TRBD1 identical over 9 bases. Per germline, CDR1 SGHRS and CDR2 YFSETQ. J gave up 3 bases and V 3 bases, and 5 bases lay outside the gene matches. This CDR3 region has 15 residues. The CDR3 here is CASSSYRGRTDTQYF. The CDR3 DNA sequence: TGCGCCAGCAGCTCCTACAGGGGGCGGACAGATACGCAGTATTTT. Using reference TRBV5-1 and TRBJ2-3 for the parts outside the CDR3, the full variable domain is KAGVTQTPRYLIKTRGQQVTLSCSPISGHRSVSWYQQTPGQGLQFLFEYFSETQRNKGNFPGRFSGRQFSNSRSEMNVSTLELGDSALYLCASSSYRGRTDTQYFGPGTRLTVL.

The rearrangement links TRBV6-6 to TRBJ2-5; the D gene is possibly TRBD2 (6 bases). Germline CDR1 reads MNHNY; CDR2 reads SVGAGI (reference sequence). The CDR3 sequence is 14 residues long. The germline V and J ends were trimmed by 2 bases and 5 bases, with 12 bases remaining between them. As DNA, the CDR3 is TGTGCCAGCAGTTACGGGGGGAGAGGGGAGACCCAGTACTTC. This codes for CASSYGGRGETQYF.

This clone was picked up many times. The rearrangement uses TRBV27 and TRBJ2-7; a weak D match, TRBD1 (6 bases). This CDR3 has 15 amino acids. Germline CDR1 reads MNHEY; CDR2 reads SMNVEV (reference sequence). V lost 5 bases and J lost 3, with 17 bases in between. For the CDR3, the DNA is TGTGCCAGCAGTCCTAGGACAGTACCTTACTACGAGCAGTACTTC. Its translation: CASSPRTVPYYEQYF.

The sample holds one count of this clone. The CDR3 spells CASSLRQGVDEQFF. For the CDR3, the DNA is TGTGCCAGCAGTTTAAGACAGGGGGTCGATGAGCAGTTCTTC. J is TRBJ2-1 and V is TRBV27; the match to TRBD1 covers 9 bases. This CDR3 contains 14 residues. The germline gives CDR1 MNHEY, CDR2 SMNVEV (reference sequence). V lost 2 bases to trimming and J lost 8 bases; unmatched junction nucleotides: 4.

The rearrangement uses TRBV5-1 and TRBJ2-1; 10 bases align to TRBD2. The V and J ends lost 4 bases and 8 bases, in that order; junction bases with no gene match: 12. The CDR3 is 16 residues long. Germline CDR1 SGHRS, CDR2 YFSETQ. The CDR3 DNA sequence: TGCGCCAGCAGCCAACCTGAGCTAGCGGGAGCCGATGAGCAGTTCTTC. It yields the protein CASSQPELAGADEQFF.

This sequence joins TRBV7-3 and TRBJ2-1, with 11 bases matching TRBD1. V gave up 5 bases and J gave up 4 bases; unmatched junction bases: 4. Germline loops: CDR1 SGHTA, CDR2 FQGTGA. This CDR3 region has 15 residues. The CDR3: CASSVGTGGYNEQFF. For the CDR3, the DNA is TGTGCCAGCAGCGTCGGGACAGGGGGTTACAATGAGCAGTTCTTC.

The rearrangement uses TRBV27 and TRBJ1-3, with TRBD1 as a possible D gene (5 bases). Trimming left V 6 bases short and J 4 bases short, with 19 bases between. The germline CDR1 and CDR2 sequences are MNHEY and SMNVEV (reference sequence). This CDR3 is 16 amino acids long. CDR3 amino acids: CASRGWGEAEGNTIYF. In DNA form, the CDR3 reads TGTGCCAGCAGAGGATGGGGGGAGGCAGAGGGAAACACCATATATTTT.

V usage is TRBV29-1 and J usage is TRBJ1-4, with D hard to call. Per the germline V gene, CDR1 is SQVTM and CDR2 is ANQGSEA. Trimming pared 4 bases from V and 0 bases from J, leaving 9 bases between. The CDR3 contains 14 residues. CDR3: CSVAGPTTNEKLFF. The DNA of the CDR3 is TGCAGCGTTGCAGGACCGACAACTAATGAAAAACTGTTTTTT.

The chain carries TRBV27 and TRBJ2-2; D unresolved. The CDR3 is 14 amino acids. Trimming cost V 5 bases and J 6 bases, with 13 bases left between them. From germline, CDR1 is MNHEY and CDR2 SMNVEV (reference sequence). CDR3: CASSAKFDAGELFF. The CDR3 DNA follows: TGTGCCAGCAGTGCGAAATTTGACGCCGGGGAGCTGTTTTTT.

V and J are TRBV5-1 and TRBJ2-3; no reliable D call. V dropped 4 bases and J dropped 6 bases, with 24 bases sitting between them. Per germline, CDR1 SGHRS and CDR2 YFSETQ. This CDR3 spans 17 amino acids. CDR3 nucleotides: TGCGCCAGCAGCGCACCCCGGGCCCATACCCCCAACGATACGCAGTATTTT. As protein: CASSAPRAHTPNDTQYF. The whole variable domain, filled in from reference TRBV5-1 and TRBJ2-3, reads KAGVTQTPRYLIKTRGQQVTLSCSPISGHRSVSWYQQTPGQGLQFLFEYFSETQRNKGNFPGRFSGRQFSNSRSEMNVSTLELGDSALYLCASSAPRAHTPNDTQYFGPGTRLTVL.

In its sample, this clone was seen once. The chain has TRBV25-1 and TRBJ1-2; the D is unclear. V dropped 4 bases and J dropped 3 bases, with 9 bases sitting between them. Per the germline V gene, CDR1 is MGHDK and CDR2 is SYGVNS. This CDR3 is 13 amino acids long. The CDR3 region is CASSGSTDYGYTF. CDR3 in DNA: TGTGCCAGCAGTGGATCGACGGACTATGGCTACACCTTC.